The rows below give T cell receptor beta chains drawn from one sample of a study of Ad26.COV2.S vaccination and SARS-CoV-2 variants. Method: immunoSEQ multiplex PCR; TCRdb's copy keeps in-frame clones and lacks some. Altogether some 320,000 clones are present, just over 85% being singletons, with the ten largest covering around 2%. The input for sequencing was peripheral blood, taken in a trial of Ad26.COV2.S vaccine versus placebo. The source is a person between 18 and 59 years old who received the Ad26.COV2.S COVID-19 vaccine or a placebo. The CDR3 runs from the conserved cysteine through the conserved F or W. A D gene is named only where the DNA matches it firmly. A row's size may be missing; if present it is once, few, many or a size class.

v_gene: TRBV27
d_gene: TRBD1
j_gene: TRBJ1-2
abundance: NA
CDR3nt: TGTGCCAGCAGTTTCCAGGGGGCAATCGACTATGGCTACACCTTC
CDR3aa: CASSFQGAIDYGYTF

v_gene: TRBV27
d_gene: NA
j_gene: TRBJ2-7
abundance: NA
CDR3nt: TGTGCCAGCAGTGTGGGTAAGGGGGTACGGTACGAGCAGTACTTC
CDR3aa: CASSVGKGVRYEQYF

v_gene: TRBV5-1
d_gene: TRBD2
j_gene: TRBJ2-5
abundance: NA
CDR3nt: TGCGCCAGCAGAAAACGTACTAGCGGGGTTTCGTATTCACGATTAAATGGTGGCCAGTACTTC
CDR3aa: CASRKRTSGVSYSRLNGGQYF

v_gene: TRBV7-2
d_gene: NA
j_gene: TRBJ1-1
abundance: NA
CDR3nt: TGTGCCAGCAGCTTAGAAGCCCAAGACACTGAAGCTTTCTTT
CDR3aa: CASSLEAQDTEAFF

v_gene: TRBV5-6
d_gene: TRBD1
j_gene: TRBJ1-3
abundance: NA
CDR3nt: TGTGCCAGCAGCGAGGGACAGGGGAAGGGAAACACCATATATTTT
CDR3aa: CASSEGQGKGNTIYF

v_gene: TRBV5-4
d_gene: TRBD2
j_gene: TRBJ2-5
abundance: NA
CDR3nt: TGTGCCAGCAGCTCGACTAGCGGGGGGCAAGAGACCCAGTACTTC
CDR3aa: CASSSTSGGQETQYF

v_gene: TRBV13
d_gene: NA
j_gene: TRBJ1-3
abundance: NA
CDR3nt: TGTGCCAGCAGCCCACAGTCCGCACAGCCAAGAAACACCATATATTTT
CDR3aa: CASSPQSAQPRNTIYF

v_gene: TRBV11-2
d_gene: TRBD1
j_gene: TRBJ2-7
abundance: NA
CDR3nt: TGTGCCAGCAGCAGGGACAGGGCGTCCTACGAGCAGTACTTC
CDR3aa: CASSRDRASYEQYF

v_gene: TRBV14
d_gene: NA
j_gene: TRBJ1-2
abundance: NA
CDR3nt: TGTGCCAGCAGCGACATAGGGAAGTCTAACTATGGCTACACCTTC
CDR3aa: CASSDIGKSNYGYTF

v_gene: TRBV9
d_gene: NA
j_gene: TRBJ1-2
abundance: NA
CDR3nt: TGTGCCAGCAGCGTCGGGTTTTTTAACTATGGCTACACCTTC
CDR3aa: CASSVGFFNYGYTF

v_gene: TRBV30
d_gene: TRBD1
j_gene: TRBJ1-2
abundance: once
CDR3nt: TGTGCCTGGAGTGAGGACAGGGGGTTTTATGGCTACACCTTC
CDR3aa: CAWSEDRGFYGYTF

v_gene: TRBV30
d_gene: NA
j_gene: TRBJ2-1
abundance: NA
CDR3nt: TGTGCCTGGAATGGTGACTCCTACAATGAGCAGTTCTTC
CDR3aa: CAWNGDSYNEQFF

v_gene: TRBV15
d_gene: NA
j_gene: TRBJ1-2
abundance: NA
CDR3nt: TGTGCCACCAGCAGAGGGGGCAGCCATAACTATGGCTACACCTTC
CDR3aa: CATSRGGSHNYGYTF

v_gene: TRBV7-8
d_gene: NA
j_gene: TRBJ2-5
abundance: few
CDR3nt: TGTGCCAGCAGCGATACACCTCCGCCCGGGGAGACCCAGTACTTC
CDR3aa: CASSDTPPPGETQYF

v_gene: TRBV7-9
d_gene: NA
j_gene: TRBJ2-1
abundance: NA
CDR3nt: TGTGCCAGCAGCTTAGGGATTAATGAGCAGTTCTTC
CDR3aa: CASSLGINEQFF

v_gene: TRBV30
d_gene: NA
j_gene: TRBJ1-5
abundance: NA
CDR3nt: TGTGCCTGGAGTGACGACGGGGATCAGCCCCAGCATTTT
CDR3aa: CAWSDDGDQPQHF

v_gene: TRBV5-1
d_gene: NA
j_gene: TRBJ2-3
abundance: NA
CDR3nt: TGCGCCAGCAGAGGACCGGGCAGCACAGATACGCAGTATTTT
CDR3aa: CASRGPGSTDTQYF

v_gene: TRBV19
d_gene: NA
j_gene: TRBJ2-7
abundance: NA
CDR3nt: TGTGCCAGTAGTATGGGAGCTAGCGCCTCCTACGAGCAGTACTTC
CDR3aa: CASSMGASASYEQYF

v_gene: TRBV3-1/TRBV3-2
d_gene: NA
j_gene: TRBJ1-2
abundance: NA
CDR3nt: TGTGCCAGCTCAGCCTACTATGGCTACACCTTC
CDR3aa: CASSAYYGYTF

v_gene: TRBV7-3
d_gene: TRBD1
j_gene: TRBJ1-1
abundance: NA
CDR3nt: TGTGCCAGCAGCTCAGCCGGGACAGGGAAGGAGGACACTGAAGCTTTCTTT
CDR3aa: CASSSAGTGKEDTEAFF

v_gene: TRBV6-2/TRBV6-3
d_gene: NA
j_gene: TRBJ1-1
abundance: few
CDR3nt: TGTGCCAGCAGTTCAATGGGCCAGAACACTGAAGCTTTCTTT
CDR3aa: CASSSMGQNTEAFF

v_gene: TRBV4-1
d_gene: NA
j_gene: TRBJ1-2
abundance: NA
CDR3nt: TGCGCCAGCAGCCAGGAGACTTGGGGCTACACCTTC
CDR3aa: CASSQETWGYTF

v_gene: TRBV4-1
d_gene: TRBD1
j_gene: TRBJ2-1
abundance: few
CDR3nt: TGCGCCTGCTGCCCGCTCGGACAGGGAGACTACAATGAGCAGTTCTTC
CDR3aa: CACCPLGQGDYNEQFF

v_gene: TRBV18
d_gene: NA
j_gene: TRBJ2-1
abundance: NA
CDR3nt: TGTGCCAGCTCGCCGGGGGGCTCGGGACAGGTGTACAATGAGCAGTTCTTC
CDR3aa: CASSPGGSGQVYNEQFF

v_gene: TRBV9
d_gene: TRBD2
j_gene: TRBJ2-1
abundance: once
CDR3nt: TGTGCCAGCAGCACCGGGACTAGCGGGGATTACAATGAGCAGTTCTTC
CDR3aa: CASSTGTSGDYNEQFF

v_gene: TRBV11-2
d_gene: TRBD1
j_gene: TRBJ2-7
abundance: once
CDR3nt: TGTGCCAGCAGCCCGCAGGGGGCGTTCGTCTACGAGCAGTACTTC
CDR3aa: CASSPQGAFVYEQYF

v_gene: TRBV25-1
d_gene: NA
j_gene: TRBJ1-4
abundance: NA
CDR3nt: TGTGCCAGCAGTGAAGTCAGGGTAACTGAAAAACTGTTTTTT
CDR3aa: CASSEVRVTEKLFF

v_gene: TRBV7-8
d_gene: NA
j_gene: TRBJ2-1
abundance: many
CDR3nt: TGTGCCAGCAGCTTATGGGTGACGGGGCCGTACTCGACAGAGCTAAATGAGCAGTTCTTC
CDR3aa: CASSLWVTGPYSTELNEQFF

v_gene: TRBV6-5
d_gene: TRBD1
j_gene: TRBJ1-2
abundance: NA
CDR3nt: TGTGCCAGCAGTTACTCCGGGACAGGGGGGGATGGCTACACCTTC
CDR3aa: CASSYSGTGGDGYTF

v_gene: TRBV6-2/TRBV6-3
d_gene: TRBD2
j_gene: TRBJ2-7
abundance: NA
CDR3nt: TGTGCCAGCAGTTACTCGAGCGCCCAGCGGGGGGGCCTTCGGGAGCAGTACTTC
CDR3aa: CASSYSSAQRGGLREQYF

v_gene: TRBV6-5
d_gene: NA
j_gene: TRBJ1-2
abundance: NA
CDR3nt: TGTGCCAGCAGTTACAAGGTTTCAGATGGCTACACCTTC
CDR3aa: CASSYKVSDGYTF

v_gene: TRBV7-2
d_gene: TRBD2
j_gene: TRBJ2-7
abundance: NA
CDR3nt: TGTGCCAGCAGCTTCCGGGCCGGGACTACCTACGAGCAGTACTTC
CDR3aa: CASSFRAGTTYEQYF

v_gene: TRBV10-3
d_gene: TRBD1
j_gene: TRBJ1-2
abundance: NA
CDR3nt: TGTGCCATCAGTGAGAAGACAGGGGGTGGAGGCTACACCTTC
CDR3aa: CAISEKTGGGGYTF

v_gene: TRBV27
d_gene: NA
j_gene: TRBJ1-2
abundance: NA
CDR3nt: TGTGCCAGCAACCTAGACGGCTACACCTTC
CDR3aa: CASNLDGYTF

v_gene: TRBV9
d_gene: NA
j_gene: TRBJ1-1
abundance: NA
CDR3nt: TGTGCCAGCAGCGACGACAATTCTGGAATCGAAGCTTTCTTT
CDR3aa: CASSDDNSGIEAFF